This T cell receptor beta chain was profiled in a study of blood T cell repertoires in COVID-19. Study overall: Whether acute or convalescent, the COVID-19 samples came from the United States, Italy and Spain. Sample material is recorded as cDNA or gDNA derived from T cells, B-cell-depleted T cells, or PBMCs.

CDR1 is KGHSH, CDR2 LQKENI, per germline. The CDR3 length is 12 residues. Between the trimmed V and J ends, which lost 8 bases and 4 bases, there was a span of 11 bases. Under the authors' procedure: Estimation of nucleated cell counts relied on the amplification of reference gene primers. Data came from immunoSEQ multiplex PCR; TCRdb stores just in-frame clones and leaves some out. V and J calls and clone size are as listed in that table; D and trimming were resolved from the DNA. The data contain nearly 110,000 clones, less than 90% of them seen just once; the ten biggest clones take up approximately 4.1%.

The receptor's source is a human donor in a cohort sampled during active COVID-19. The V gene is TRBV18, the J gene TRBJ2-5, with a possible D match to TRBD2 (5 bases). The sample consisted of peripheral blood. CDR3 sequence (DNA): TGTGCCAGCCAGACCGGAGGAGAGACCCAGTACTTC. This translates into CASQTGGETQYF.